This paragraph reports one T cell receptor (beta chain). Authors' methods: Amplification from reference gene primers served as the basis for estimated nucleated cell counts. Measured with immunoSEQ multiplex PCR; TCRdb has only the in-frame clones, and not every one. The V and J calls and clone size come from that table; D and trimming were worked out from the DNA. Of about 240,000 clones listed, roughly 80% are singletons. The germline V gene has CDR1 SGHRS and CDR2 YFSETQ. The CDR3 has 16 residues. V lost 0 bases and J 7 bases, leaving 14 bases between the germline ends. This record belongs to a study of blood T cell repertoires in COVID-19. Study in general: Spain, Italy and the United States supplied samples that represented acute and convalescent COVID-19. PBMCs, B-cell-depleted T cells, or T cells were the source of the cDNA or gDNA that made up the material.

Sequenced input: peripheral blood. The V call is TRBV5-1, the J call TRBJ1-6, with D unclear. This receptor was taken from a woman aged 18-35 years with acute or convalescent COVID-19. This CDR3 is CASSLEAVSPNSPLHF. The CDR3 DNA sequence: TGCGCCAGCAGCTTGGAAGCGGTCAGCCCAAATTCACCCCTCCACTTT.